A single TCR beta chain is shown here with its context. These data originate in a study of OX40 agonist ivuxolimab in advanced cancers. Turning to the study itself: Patients received ivuxolimab, an agonistic anti-OX40 (CD134) antibody.

This CDR3 has 13 residues. CDR1 GTSNPN and CDR2 SVGIG come from the germline V gene (reference sequence). V lost 8 bases to trimming and J lost 4 bases, with 15 bases between them. The timepoints at which blood was sampled were baseline, cycle 4 day 1, and cycle 7 day 1. TCRdb keeps only in-frame clones here, not all; method: immunoSEQ multiplex PCR. The data hold roughly 60,000 clones, with more than 80% observed a single time. V and J are TRBV30 and TRBJ1-3; weak D call: TRBD1 (6 bases). The specimen was CD4+ or CD8+ T cells sorted from blood, collected in a trial of the OX40 agonist ivuxolimab. The origin of this receptor is an adult with an advanced solid tumor such as melanoma, head and neck, liver or kidney cancer. The chain's CDR3 is CAGWTVGGNTIYF. Written as DNA, the CDR3 is TGTGCCGGGTGGACAGTAGGAGGAAACACCATATATTTT.